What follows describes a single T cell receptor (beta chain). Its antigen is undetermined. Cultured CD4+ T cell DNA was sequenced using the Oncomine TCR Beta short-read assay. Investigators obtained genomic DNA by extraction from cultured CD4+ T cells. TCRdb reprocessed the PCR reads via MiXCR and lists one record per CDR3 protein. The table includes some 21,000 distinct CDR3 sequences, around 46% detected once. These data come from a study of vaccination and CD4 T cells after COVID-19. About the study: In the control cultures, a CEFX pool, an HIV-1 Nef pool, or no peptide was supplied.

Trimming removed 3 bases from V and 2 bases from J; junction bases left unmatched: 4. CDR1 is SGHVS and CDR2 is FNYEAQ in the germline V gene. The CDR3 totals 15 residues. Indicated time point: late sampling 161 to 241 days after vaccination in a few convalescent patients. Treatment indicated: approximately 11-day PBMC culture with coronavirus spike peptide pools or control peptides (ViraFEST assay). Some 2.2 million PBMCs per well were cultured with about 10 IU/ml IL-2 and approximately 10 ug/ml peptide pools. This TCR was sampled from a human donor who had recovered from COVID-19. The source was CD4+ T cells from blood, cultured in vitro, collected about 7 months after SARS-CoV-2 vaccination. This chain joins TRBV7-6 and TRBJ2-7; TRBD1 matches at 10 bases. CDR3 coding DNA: TGTGCCAGCAGCTTGGACAGGGGGTTCACCTACGAGCAGTACTTC. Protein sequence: CASSLDRGFTYEQYF. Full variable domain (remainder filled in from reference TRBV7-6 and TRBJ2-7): GAGVSQSPRYKVTKRGQDVALRCDPISGHVSLYWYRQALGQGPEFLTYFNYEAQQDKSGLPNDRFSAERPEGSISTLTIQRTEQRDSAMYRCASSLDRGFTYEQYFGPGTRLTVT.